This TCR beta chain was documented in a study of blood T cell repertoires in COVID-19. Across the study: T cells, B-cell-depleted T cells, or PBMCs provided the cDNA or gDNA that served as material.

Measured with immunoSEQ multiplex PCR; TCRdb has only the in-frame clones, and not every one. Among roughly 200,000 clones listed, around 85% were seen once. Germline V CDR1 and CDR2: SGHTA, FQGTGA. This CDR3 spans 15 amino acids. V was pared by 0 bases and J by 3 bases, with 2 bases of the junction left unmatched. The study drew participants aged about 18 to 95 years from under 30 US areas. Researchers sorted participants into cohorts using their self-reported clinical history. The receptor was isolated from a man aged 35 to 55 who had recovered from COVID-19. Material: PBMCs or T cells enriched from blood (not recorded which). The chain carries TRBV7-3 and TRBJ2-1; 7 bases match TRBD2. This CDR3 reads CASSLTPGGYNEQFF. CDR3 coding DNA: TGTGCCAGCAGCTTAACCCCGGGGGGCTACAATGAGCAGTTCTTC.